The source of this TCR beta chain is a study of cytomegalovirus exposure and HLA in healthy donors. Study background: Clustering assigned 81% of the roughly 420 genotyped donors to the Caucasian-associated ancestry cluster. Study outcomes and limitations: The sole available immune exposure information was CMV serostatus.

The V gene's germline CDR1 is MDHEN and CDR2 SYDVKM. The J segment lost 11 bases and the V segment lost 7 bases, leaving 19 bases of the junction unmatched. CDR3 size: 16 residues. 13 Jbeta primers and 60 Vbeta primers were used for the PCR. Produced via immunoSEQ multiplex PCR; TCRdb's table is partial and in-frame only. The table lists roughly 140,000 clones, 60% to 85% of them singletons. Healthy bone marrow donors made up the donors. For this clone: Its target is unknown.

Sequenced material: PBMCs. The clonotype originates from a man in his fifties or sixties in good health and CMV-seropositive. The chain uses TRBV28 and TRBJ1-5; 8 bases map to TRBD1. The CDR3 loop is CASTLPGGSTYRSQHF. CDR3 sequence (DNA): TGTGCCAGCACACTCCCAGGGGGCAGTACGTATAGGTCCCAGCATTTT.